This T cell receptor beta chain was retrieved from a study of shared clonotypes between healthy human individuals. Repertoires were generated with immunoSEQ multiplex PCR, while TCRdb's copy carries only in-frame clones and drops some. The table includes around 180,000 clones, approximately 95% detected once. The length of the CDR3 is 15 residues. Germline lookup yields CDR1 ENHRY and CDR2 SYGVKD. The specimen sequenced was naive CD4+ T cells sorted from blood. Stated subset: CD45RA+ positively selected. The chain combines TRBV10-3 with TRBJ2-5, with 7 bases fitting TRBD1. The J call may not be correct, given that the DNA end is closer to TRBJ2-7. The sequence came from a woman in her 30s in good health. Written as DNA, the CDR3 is TGTGCCATCAGTGCAGGACAGGCGATTACCTACGAGCAGTACTTC. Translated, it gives CAISAGQAITYEQYF.